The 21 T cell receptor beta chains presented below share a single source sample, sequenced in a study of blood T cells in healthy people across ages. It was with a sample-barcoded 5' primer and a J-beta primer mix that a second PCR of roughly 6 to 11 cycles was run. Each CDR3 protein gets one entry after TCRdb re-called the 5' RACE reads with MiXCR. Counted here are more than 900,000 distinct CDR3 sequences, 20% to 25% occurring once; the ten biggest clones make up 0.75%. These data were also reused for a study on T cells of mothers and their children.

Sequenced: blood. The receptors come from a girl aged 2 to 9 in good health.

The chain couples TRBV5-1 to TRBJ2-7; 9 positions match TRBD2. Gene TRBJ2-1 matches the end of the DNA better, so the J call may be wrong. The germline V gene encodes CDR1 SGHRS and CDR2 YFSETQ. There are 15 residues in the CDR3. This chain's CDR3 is CASSLFSGGTNEQFF. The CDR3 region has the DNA TGCGCCAGCAGCTTGTTTAGCGGGGGAACCAATGAGCAGTTCTTC.

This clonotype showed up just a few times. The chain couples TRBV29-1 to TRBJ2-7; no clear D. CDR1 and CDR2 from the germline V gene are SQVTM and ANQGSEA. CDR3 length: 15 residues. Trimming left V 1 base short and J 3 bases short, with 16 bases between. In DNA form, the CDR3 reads TGCAGCGTTGAAGTCGGGCCCAGTTCGAACTACGAGCAGTACTTC. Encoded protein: CSVEVGPSSNYEQYF.

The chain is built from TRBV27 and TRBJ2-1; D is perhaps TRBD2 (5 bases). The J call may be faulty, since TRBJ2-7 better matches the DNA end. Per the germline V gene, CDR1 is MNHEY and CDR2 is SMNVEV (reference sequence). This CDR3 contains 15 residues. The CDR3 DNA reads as TGTGCCAGCAGGACACTCACAAGCGGACCCTACGAGCAGTACTTC. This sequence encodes CASRTLTSGPYEQYF.

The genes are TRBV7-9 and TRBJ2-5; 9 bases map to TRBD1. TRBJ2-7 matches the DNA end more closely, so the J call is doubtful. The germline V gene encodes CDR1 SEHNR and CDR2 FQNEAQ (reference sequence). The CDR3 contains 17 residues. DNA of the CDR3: TGTGCCAGCAGCGATTACCTGAACCGGGACAGGGCCTACGAGCAGTACTTC. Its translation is CASSDYLNRDRAYEQYF.

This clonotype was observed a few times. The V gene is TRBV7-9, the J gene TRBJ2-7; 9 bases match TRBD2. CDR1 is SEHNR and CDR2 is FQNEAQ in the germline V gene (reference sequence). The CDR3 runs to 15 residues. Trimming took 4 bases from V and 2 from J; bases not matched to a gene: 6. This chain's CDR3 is CASSYGGGAPYEQYF. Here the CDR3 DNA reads TGTGCCAGCAGCTACGGCGGGGGGGCCCCCTACGAGCAGTACTTC.

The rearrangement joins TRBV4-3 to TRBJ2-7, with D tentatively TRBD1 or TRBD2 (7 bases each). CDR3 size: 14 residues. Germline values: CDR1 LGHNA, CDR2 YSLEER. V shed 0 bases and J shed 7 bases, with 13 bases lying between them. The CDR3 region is CASSQDPRGGEQYF. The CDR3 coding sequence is TGCGCCAGCAGCCAAGACCCCAGGGGGGGGGAGCAGTACTTC.

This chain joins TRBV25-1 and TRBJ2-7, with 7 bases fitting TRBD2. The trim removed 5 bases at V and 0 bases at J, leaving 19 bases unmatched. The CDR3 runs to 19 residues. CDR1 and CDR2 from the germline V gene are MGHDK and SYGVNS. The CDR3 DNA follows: TGTGCCAGCAGTAAGGGGCGGGGAGGGACCAAATATTACTCCTACGAGCAGTACTTC. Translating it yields CASSKGRGGTKYYSYEQYF.

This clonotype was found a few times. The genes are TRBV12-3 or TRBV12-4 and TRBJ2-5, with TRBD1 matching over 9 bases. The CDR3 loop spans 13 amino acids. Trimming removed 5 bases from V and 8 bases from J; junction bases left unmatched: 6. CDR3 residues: CASSPGTGSTQYF. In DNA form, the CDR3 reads TGTGCCAGCAGTCCCGGGACAGGGAGTACCCAGTACTTC.

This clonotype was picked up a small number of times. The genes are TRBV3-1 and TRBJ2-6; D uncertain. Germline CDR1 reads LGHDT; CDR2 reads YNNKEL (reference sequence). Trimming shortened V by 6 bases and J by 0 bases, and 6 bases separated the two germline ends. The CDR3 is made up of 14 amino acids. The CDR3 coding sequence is TGTGCCAGCAGAGATAGCTCTGGGGCCAACGTCCTGACTTTC. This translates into CASRDSSGANVLTF.

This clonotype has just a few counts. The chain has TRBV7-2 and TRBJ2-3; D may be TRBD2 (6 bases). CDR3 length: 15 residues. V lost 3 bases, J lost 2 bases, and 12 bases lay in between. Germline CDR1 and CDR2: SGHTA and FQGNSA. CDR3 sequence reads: CASSFWGGNTDTQYF. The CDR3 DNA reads TGTGCCAGCAGCTTTTGGGGAGGCAACACAGATACGCAGTATTTT.

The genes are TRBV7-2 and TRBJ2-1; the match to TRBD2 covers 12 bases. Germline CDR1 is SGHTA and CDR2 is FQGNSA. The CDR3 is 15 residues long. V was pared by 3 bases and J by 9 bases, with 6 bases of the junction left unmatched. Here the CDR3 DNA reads TGTGCCAGCAGCTTCGCCCTAGCGGGAGGGCTTGAGCAGTTCTTC. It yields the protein CASSFALAGGLEQFF.

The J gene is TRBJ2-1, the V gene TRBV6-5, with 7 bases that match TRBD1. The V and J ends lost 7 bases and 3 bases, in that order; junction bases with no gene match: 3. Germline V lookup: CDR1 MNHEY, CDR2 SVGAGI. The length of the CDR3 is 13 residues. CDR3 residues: CASKGDSYNEQFF. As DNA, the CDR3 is TGTGCCAGCAAGGGGGACAGCTACAATGAGCAGTTCTTC.

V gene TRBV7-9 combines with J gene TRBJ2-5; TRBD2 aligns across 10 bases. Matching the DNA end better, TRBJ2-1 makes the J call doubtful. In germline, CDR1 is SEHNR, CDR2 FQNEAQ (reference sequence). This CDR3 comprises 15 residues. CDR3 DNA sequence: TGTGCCAGCAGCAGTCGGACTAGCGGTACCAATGAGCAGTTCTTC. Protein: CASSSRTSGTNEQFF.

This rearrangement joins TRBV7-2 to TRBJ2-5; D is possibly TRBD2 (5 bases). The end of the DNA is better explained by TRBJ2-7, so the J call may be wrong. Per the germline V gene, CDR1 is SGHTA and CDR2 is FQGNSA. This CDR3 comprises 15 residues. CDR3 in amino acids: CASSLAEALPYEQYF. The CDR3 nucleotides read TGTGCCAGCAGCTTAGCGGAGGCCCTACCCTACGAGCAGTACTTC.

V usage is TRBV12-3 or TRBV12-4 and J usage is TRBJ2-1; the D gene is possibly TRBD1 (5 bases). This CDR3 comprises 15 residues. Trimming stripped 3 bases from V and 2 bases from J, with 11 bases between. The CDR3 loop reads CASSFFQGTYNEQFF. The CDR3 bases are TGTGCCAGCAGTTTTTTCCAGGGAACCTACAATGAGCAGTTCTTC.

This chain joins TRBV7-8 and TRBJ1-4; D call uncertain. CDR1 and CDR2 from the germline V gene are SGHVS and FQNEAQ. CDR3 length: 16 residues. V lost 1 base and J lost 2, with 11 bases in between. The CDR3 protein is CASSLVPGLTNEKLFF. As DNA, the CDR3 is TGTGCCAGCAGCTTAGTCCCGGGTTTGACTAATGAAAAACTGTTTTTT. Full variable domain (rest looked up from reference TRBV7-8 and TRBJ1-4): GAGVSQSPRYKVAKRGQDVALRCDPISGHVSLFWYQQALGQGPEFLTYFQNEAQLDKSGLPSDRFFAERPEGSVSTLKIQRTQQEDSAVYLCASSLVPGLTNEKLFFGSGTQLSVL.

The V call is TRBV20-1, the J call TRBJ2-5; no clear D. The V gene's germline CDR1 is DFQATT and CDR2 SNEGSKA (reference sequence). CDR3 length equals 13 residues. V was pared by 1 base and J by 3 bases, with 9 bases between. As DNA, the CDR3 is TGCAGTGCTAGAGTGGGCTCTGAAGAGACCCAGTACTTC. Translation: CSARVGSEETQYF.

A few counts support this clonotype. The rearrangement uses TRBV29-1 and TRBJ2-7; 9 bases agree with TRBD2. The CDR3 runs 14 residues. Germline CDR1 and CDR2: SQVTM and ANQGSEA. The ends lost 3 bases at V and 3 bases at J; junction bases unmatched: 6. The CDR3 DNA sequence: TGCAGCGTTGAGATAGCGGGGGCTCTCTACGAGCAGTACTTC. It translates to CSVEIAGALYEQYF.

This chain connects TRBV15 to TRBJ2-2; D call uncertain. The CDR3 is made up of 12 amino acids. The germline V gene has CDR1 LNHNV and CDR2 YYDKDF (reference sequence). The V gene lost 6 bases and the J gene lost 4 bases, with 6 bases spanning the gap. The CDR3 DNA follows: TGTGCCACCAGTTTGGGCACCGGGGAGCTGTTTTTT. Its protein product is CATSLGTGELFF.

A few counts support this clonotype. Written as DNA, the CDR3 is TGCGCCAGCACCCGATCAGGGACCACTGAAGCTTTCTTT. Translation: CASTRSGTTEAFF. The chain has TRBV4-1 and TRBJ1-1; tentatively, D is TRBD1 (5 bases). V was pared by 7 bases and J by 4 bases, with 13 bases between. Germline CDR1 and CDR2: MGHRA and YSYEKL. CDR3 length equals 13 residues.

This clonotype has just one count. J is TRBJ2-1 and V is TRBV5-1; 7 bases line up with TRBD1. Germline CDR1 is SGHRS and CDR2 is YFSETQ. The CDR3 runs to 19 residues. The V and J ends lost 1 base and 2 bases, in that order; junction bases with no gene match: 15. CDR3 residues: CASSLTGDPRGTAYNEQFF. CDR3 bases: TGCGCCAGCAGCTTGACAGGGGATCCGAGGGGAACCGCCTACAATGAGCAGTTCTTC.